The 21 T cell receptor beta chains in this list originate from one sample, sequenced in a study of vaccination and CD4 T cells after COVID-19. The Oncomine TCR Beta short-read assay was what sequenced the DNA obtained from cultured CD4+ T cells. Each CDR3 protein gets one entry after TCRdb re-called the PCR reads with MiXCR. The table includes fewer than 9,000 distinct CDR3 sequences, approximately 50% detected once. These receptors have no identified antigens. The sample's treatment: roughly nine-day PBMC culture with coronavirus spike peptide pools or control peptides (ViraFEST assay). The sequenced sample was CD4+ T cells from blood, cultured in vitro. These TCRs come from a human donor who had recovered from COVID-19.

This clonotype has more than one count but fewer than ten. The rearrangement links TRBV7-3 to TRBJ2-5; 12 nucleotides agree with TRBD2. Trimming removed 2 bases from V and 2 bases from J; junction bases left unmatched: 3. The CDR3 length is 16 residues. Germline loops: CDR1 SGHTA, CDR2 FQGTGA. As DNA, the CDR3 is TGTGCCAGCAGCTTAGGGCTAGCGGGAGGGCAAGAGACCCAGTACTTC. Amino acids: CASSLGLAGGQETQYF.

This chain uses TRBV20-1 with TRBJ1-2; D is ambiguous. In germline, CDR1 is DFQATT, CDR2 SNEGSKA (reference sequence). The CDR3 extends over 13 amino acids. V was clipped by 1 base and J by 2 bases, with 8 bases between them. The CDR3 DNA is TGCAGTGCTAGAGTTGGAGAAAACTATGGCTACACCTTC. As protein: CSARVGENYGYTF.

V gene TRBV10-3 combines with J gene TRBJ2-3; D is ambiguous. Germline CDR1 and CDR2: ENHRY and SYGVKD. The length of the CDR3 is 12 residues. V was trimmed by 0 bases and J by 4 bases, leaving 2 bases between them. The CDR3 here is CAISESSDTQYF. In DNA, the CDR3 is TGTGCCATCAGTGAGTCGTCAGATACGCAGTATTTT.

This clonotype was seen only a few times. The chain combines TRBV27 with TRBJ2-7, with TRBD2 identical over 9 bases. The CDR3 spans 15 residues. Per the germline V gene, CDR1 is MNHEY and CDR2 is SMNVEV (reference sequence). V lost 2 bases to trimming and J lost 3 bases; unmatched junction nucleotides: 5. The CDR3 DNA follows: TGTGCCAGCAGTTTACAGGGACTAGCCGGCTACGAGCAGTACTTC. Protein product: CASSLQGLAGYEQYF.

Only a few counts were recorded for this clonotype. CDR3: CSASPDRHSPLHF. The CDR3 DNA is TGCAGTGCTAGCCCGGACAGACATTCACCCCTCCACTTT. The rearrangement joins TRBV20-1 to TRBJ1-6; D possibly corresponds to TRBD1 (6 bases). This CDR3 has 13 amino acids. V was shortened by 3 bases and J by 8 bases, with 11 bases between the two germline ends. Germline lookup yields CDR1 DFQATT and CDR2 SNEGSKA (reference sequence).

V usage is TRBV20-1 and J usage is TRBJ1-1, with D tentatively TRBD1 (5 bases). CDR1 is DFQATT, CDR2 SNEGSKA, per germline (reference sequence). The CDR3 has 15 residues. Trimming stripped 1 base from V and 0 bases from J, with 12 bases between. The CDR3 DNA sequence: TGCAGTGCTAGAGGTTTTATACAGGTGAACACTGAAGCTTTCTTT. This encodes CSARGFIQVNTEAFF.

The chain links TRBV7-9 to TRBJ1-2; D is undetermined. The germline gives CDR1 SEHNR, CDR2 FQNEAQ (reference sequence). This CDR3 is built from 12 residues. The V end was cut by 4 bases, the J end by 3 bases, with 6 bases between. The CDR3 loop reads CASSSTDYGYTF. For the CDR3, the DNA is TGTGCCAGCAGCTCCACCGACTATGGCTACACCTTC.

This CDR3 reads CSALPGTGGQPQHF. CDR3 nucleotide sequence: TGCAGTGCTCTACCCGGGACAGGGGGGCAGCCCCAGCATTTT. The rearrangement links TRBV20-1 to TRBJ1-5; 11 nucleotides line up with TRBD1. This CDR3 is 14 amino acids long. Germline-derived CDR1 and CDR2 are DFQATT and SNEGSKA (reference sequence). Germline trimming cut 5 bases from V and 7 bases from J; bases unmatched to any gene: 7.

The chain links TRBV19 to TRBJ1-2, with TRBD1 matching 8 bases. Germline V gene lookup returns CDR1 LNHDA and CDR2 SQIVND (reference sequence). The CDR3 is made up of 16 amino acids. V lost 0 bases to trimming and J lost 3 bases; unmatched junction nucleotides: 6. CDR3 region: CASSIDDRGVYYGYTF. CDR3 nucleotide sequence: TGTGCCAGTAGTATAGACGACAGGGGAGTATACTATGGCTACACCTTC.

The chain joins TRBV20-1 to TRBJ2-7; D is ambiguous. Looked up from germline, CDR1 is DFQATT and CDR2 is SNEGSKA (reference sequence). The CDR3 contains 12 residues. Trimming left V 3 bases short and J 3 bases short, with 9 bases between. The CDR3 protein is CSASPTVYEQYF. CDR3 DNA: TGCAGTGCTAGCCCAACAGTCTACGAGCAGTACTTC.

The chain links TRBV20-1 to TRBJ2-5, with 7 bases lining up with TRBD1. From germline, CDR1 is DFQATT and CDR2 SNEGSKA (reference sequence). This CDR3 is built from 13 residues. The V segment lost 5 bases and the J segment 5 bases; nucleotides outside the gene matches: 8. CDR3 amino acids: CSAVNRGAETQYF. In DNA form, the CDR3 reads TGCAGTGCTGTCAACAGGGGAGCGGAGACCCAGTACTTC.

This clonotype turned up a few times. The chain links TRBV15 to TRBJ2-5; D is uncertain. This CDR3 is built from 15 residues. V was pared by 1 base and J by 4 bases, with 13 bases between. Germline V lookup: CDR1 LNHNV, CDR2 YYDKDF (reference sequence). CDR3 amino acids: CATSRGGRVPETQYF. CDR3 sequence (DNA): TGTGCCACCAGCAGAGGGGGAAGGGTTCCAGAGACCCAGTACTTC.

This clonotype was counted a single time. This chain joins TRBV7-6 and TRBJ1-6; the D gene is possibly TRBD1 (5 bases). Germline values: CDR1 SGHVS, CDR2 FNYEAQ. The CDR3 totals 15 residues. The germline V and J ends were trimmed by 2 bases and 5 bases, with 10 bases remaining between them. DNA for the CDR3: TGTGCCAGCAGCTTATCGGACAAGAATAATTCACCCCTCCACTTT. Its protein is CASSLSDKNNSPLHF.

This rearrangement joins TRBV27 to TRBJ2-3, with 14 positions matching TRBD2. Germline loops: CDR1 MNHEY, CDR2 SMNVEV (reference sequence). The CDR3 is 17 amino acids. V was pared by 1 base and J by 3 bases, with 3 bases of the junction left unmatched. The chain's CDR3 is CASSLLGLAGETDTQYF. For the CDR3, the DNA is TGTGCCAGCAGTTTATTGGGACTAGCGGGAGAAACAGATACGCAGTATTTT.

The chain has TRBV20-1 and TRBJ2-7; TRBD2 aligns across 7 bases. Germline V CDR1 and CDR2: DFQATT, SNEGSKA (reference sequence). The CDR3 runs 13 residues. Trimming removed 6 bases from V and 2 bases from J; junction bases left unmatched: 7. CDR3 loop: CSAQASGTYEQYF. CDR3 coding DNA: TGCAGTGCCCAAGCTAGCGGAACCTACGAGCAGTACTTC.

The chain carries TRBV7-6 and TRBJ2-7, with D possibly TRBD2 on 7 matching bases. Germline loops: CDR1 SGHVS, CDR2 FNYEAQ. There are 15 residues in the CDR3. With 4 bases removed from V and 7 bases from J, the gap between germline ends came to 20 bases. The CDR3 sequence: CASSWGGTRTEEQYF. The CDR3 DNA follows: TGTGCCAGCAGCTGGGGGGGGACAAGGACGGAAGAGCAGTACTTC.

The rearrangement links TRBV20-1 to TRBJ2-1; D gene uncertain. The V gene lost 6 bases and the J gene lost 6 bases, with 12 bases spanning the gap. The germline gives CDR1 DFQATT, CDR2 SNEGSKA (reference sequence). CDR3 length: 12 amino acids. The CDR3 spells CSAYSSLNEQFF. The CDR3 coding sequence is TGCAGTGCATATTCTTCGCTCAATGAGCAGTTCTTC.

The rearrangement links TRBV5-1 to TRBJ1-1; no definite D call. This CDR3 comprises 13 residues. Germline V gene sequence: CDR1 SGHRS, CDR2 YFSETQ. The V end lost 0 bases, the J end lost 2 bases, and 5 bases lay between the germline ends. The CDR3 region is CASSLALNTEAFF. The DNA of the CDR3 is TGCGCCAGCAGCTTGGCACTTAACACTGAAGCTTTCTTT.

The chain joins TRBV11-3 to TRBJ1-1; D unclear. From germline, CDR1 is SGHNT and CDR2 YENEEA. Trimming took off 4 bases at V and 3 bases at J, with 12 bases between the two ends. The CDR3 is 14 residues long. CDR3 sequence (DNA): TGTGCCAGCAGCTCGGACGGTGGCCACACTGAAGCTTTCTTT. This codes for CASSSDGGHTEAFF.

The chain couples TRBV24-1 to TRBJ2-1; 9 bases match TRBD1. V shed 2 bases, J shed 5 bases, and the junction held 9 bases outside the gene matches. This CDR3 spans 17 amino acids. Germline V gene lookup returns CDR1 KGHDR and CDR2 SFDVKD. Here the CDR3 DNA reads TGTGCCACCAGTGATTCCCATACAGGGGGCCAAAACAATGAGCAGTTCTTC. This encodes CATSDSHTGGQNNEQFF.

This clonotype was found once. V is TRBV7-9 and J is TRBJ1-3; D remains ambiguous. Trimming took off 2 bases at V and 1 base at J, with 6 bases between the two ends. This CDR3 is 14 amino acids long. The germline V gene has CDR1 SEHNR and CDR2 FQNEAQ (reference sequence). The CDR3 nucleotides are TGTGCCAGCAGCTTAATAGGTTCTGGAAACACCATATATTTT. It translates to CASSLIGSGNTIYF. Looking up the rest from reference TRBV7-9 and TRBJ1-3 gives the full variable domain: DTGVSQNPRHKITKRGQNVTFRCDPISEHNRLYWYRQTLGQGPEFLTYFQNEAQLEKSRLLSDRFSAERPKGSFSTLEIQRTEQGDSAMYLCASSLIGSGNTIYFGEGSWLTVV.